Shown below are 9 T cell receptor beta chains from a single sample sequenced in a study of cytomegalovirus exposure and HLA in healthy donors. It was with 60 Vbeta and 13 Jbeta primers that the PCR ran. Sequencing used immunoSEQ multiplex PCR; TCRdb keeps in-frame clones, though not all of them. The repertoire holds 150,000 or so clones, 80% to 90% seen once, with approximately 0.8% in the top ten. Material for sequencing was PBMCs. The receptor source for this set is a young woman in good health and CMV-seronegative.

This clone was counted a single time. The CDR3 DNA reads TGCGCCAGCAGCTTGGTCGGGACAGGGTTGAACACTGAAGCTTTCTTT. It yields the protein CASSLVGTGLNTEAFF. The J gene is TRBJ1-1, the V gene TRBV5-1; 9 bases are shared with TRBD1. The CDR3 totals 16 residues. Germline-derived CDR1 and CDR2 are SGHRS and YFSETQ. With 0 bases clipped from V and 0 bases from J, the junction kept 3 bases outside the gene matches.

Comments on this clone: A junction end diverges from the germline sequence, so it may reflect a read error. The genes are TRBV19 and TRBJ1-1; possible D gene TRBD1, 5 bases. The CDR3 consists of 13 residues. CDR1 and CDR2 from the germline V gene are LNHDA and SQIVND (reference sequence). CDR3 loop: CASSIGGRTWAFF. The CDR3 DNA reads TGTGCCAGCAGTATTGGGGGGAGAACCTGGGCTTTCTTT.

This chain connects TRBV7-9 to TRBJ1-1, with 11 bases aligning to TRBD1. The V gene's germline CDR1 is SEHNR and CDR2 FQNEAQ (reference sequence). Germline trimming cut 5 bases from V and 11 bases from J; bases unmatched to any gene: 7. The CDR3 covers 13 residues. This chain's CDR3 is CASSPGTGGDAFF. CDR3 sequence (DNA): TGTGCCAGCAGCCCAGGGACAGGGGGAGACGCTTTCTTT.

The rearrangement links TRBV18 to TRBJ1-4, with 7 bases lining up with TRBD1. Germline-derived CDR1 and CDR2 are KGHSH and LQKENI. J was trimmed by 8 bases and V by 3 bases; bases with no gene match: 18. This CDR3 has 18 residues. The CDR3 DNA reads TGTGCCAGCTCACCGCATAACAGCGACAGGGTTCTTCAAGAAAAACTGTTTTTT. Translated, it gives CASSPHNSDRVLQEKLFF. Looking up the rest from reference TRBV18 and TRBJ1-4 gives the full variable domain: NAGVMQNPRHLVRRRGQEARLRCSPMKGHSHVYWYRQLPEEGLKFMVYLQKENIIDESGMPKERFSAEFPKEGPSILRIQQVVRGDSAAYFCASSPHNSDRVLQEKLFFGSGTQLSVL.

For this clone: Sequence at one end of the junction differs from germline and may be a read error. Here the CDR3 reads CASSWGGETFF. CDR3 coding DNA: TGCGCCAGCAGCTGGGGGGGTGAAACTTTCTTT. The chain employs TRBV5-1 and TRBJ1-1, with D possibly matching TRBD1 (5 bases). This CDR3 comprises 11 residues. Germline CDR1 is SGHRS and CDR2 is YFSETQ.

The chain recombines TRBV28 with TRBJ2-3; 14 bases align to TRBD2. J was trimmed by 0 bases and V by 7 bases; bases with no gene match: 9. In germline, CDR1 is MDHEN, CDR2 SYDVKM. The CDR3 is made up of 18 amino acids. In nucleotides, the CDR3 is TGTGCCAGCAAGGCTACGGGACTAGCGGGGGCTAGCACAGATACGCAGTATTTT. The encoded protein is CASKATGLAGASTDTQYF. The variable domain in full, completed from reference TRBV28 and TRBJ2-3, reads DVKVTQSSRYLVKRTGEKVFLECVQDMDHENMFWYRQDPGLGLRLIYFSYDVKMKEKGDIPEGYSVSREKKERFSLILESASTNQTSMYLCASKATGLAGASTDTQYFGPGTRLTVL.

The J gene is TRBJ1-4, the V gene TRBV2; D call uncertain. This CDR3 has 13 amino acids. Germline V gene data show CDR1 as SNHLY and CDR2 as FYNNEI. The V end was cut by 6 bases, the J end by 8 bases, with 13 bases between. The CDR3 spells CASRAGVYEKLFF. For the CDR3, the DNA is TGTGCCAGCAGGGCCGGGGTCTACGAAAAACTGTTTTTT.

This clone was counted only a few times. The chain carries TRBV21-1 and TRBJ1-5; TRBD1, the D gene given by the table, was not confirmed from the DNA. TRBV21-1 is deemed a pseudogene. The CDR3 extends over 20 amino acids. The DNA of the CDR3 is TGTGCCAGCAGCAATAGTGCGGAACAGGGCGCCTCTAGAAGAAATCAGCCCCAGCATTTT. Residues: CASSNSAEQGASRRNQPQHF.

The chain employs TRBV27 and TRBJ1-3; weak D call: TRBD1 (5 bases). Germline values: CDR1 MNHEY, CDR2 SMNVEV (reference sequence). With 3 bases removed from V and 3 bases from J, the gap between germline ends came to 12 bases. This CDR3 is 15 amino acids long. CDR3 loop: CASSLEPDSGNTIYF. DNA for the CDR3: TGTGCCAGCAGTTTGGAACCTGACAGTGGAAACACCATATATTTT.